What follows is one TCR beta chain and its context. No antigen is known for it. Per-base quality was not reported, and no clone a single base away is much larger than it. In the ophthalmopathy patients, disease was moderately to severely active, with a Clinical Activity Score of 3 or more, a NOSPECS grade of 4 or more, and a duration of less than 3 months. The study excluded patients with uncontrolled infections, other autoimmune diseases, pregnancy or lactation. Diagnoses were established on the basis of clinical symptoms, serum thyroxine and TRAb, thyroid ultrasound, and orbital computed tomography. Ficoll-Paque density gradient centrifugation was used to isolate PBMCs from around 9.1 ml of fresh peripheral blood. Trizol reagent was used to extract total RNA, and RNA quality was then checked on an Agilent 2100 Bioanalyzer. These data come from a study of T cells in Graves' hyperthyroidism and ophthalmopathy (dated by TCRdb to between 2018 and 2021). Broadly, across the study: Peripheral blood was collected at initial diagnosis, before any treatment. According to the paper, TCR Vbeta CDR3 sequencing was carried out on more than 120 peripheral blood samples, which came from fewer than 50 ophthalmopathy, under 85 hyperthyroidism and 17 progressor patients. Prospective prediction of ophthalmopathy was tested in an independent validation cohort consisting of 18 hyperthyroidism patients and some 16 patients who later progressed to ophthalmopathy. A discovery cohort of approximately 100 patients, 43 with Graves' ophthalmopathy and approximately 57 with stable Graves' hyperthyroidism, was used to find distinguishing TCR V-J signatures. Thyroid tissue and blood T-cell repertoires from about 6 Graves' hyperthyroidism patients were also compared in the study. Following sampling, methimazole starting at 30 mg daily was given to hyperthyroidism patients, and high-dose intravenous methylprednisolone was given to ophthalmopathy patients. For training and testing, the approximately 92 patients in the discovery cohort were randomly divided in a 7:3 ratio. The study at large found these results: In validation, progression to ophthalmopathy was predicted by the model with nearly 71% sensitivity and nearly 75% specificity, a median of about 6.4 months before onset. A model built on a 13 V-J signature distinguished ophthalmopathy from stable hyperthyroidism, reaching about 89% sensitivity and around 82% specificity in cross-validation and 80%/75% in testing. No statistical method was used to set the sample size in advance, and investigators knew the group allocation. Blood samples also contained most of the expanded thyroid clonotypes (frequency above 0.001), which suggests that blood repertoires may reflect thyroid immune responses.

Via the germline V gene, CDR1 is SGHTA and CDR2 FQGNSA. CDR3 length: 13 amino acids, cysteine to phenylalanine. This entry keeps only the CDR3 DNA: 39 bases, framed from base 1. V is pared back by 3 bases and J by 4 bases, with 10 bases lying between the germline termini. TCR beta CDR3 regions were amplified from RNA transcripts. The TCR CDR3 was subjected to a first round of RT-PCR using the HTBI primer set and the Qiagen OneStep RT-PCR kit. Libraries were constructed in a second round of multiplex PCR, after which size selection and purification were carried out. Libraries were sequenced paired-end with 100 bp reads on an Illumina HiSeq2000. On the authors' methods: SOAPnuke was used to process the raw data, removing reads that contained adapters or uncalled bases, had a mean Phred below 15, or lacked an exact match to the constant primer or identifier. High-quality paired reads were merged using COPE v1.2.5, and each unique nucleotide sequence was defined as a clonotype. Clonotypes were aligned to IMGT TRBV, TRBD and TRBJ reference segments using MiTCR v1.1. The analysis included only V-J combinations with a frequency above 0.0001, which together covered 99% to 99.2% of the repertoires. A TCS score was defined as the ratio of F50 (clonal expansion) to E x V (chaos), with BLOSUM62-based TCRdist applied between CDR3 peptides within each V-J. Welch's t-statistics and random forest reduced around 520 V-J features to roughly 13, which were used in a naive Bayes classifier (R e1071). TCRdb reprocessing: public reads trimmed at Q25 with fastp, clones called with MiXCR, in-frame beta chains kept. Rows matching on CDR3 protein sequence are summarized as one entry with the most common DNA and genes. What appears here as the V and J calls and clone size reflects TCRdb's work, not the paper's. The sample data list about 270,000 distinct CDR3 sequences, and about 20% of these were observed just once. The ten largest clones represent roughly 60% of the sample.

Recombination connected TRBV7-2 to TRBJ2-7; D gene: possibly TRBD1, on 5 matching bases. The clonotype comes from a man aged 25 to 45 with Graves' ophthalmopathy. The specimen was blood. The CDR3 region: CASSFSGPYEQYF. The DNA is TGTGCCAGCAGCTTTTCAGGGCCTTACGAGCAGTACTTC. Where the CDR3 stops, the reference TRBV7-2 and TRBJ2-7 genes take over; the full variable domain is GAGVSQSPSNKVTEKGKDVELRCDPISGHTALYWYRQSLGQGLEFLIYFQGNSAPDKSGLPSDRFSAERTGGSVSTLTIQRTQQEDSAVYLCASSFSGPYEQYFGPGTRLTVT.